The 20 T cell receptor beta chains in this list originate from one sample, sequenced in a study of T cells in Graves' hyperthyroidism and ophthalmopathy. Amplification targeted TCR beta CDR3 regions from RNA transcripts. An initial round of RT-PCR targeting the TCR CDR3 relied on the HTBI primer set. TCRdb reprocessed the multiplex PCR reads via MiXCR and lists one record per CDR3 protein. The sample lists around 660,000 distinct CDR3 sequences, roughly 46% seen once, with under 8.5% in the top ten. Sequencing used peripheral blood or thyroid tissue (not recorded which). All receptors derive from an adult man with Graves' disease, either hyperthyroidism or ophthalmopathy (not recorded which).

The chain recombines TRBV6-5 with TRBJ2-5, with D maybe TRBD2 (5 bases). With 2 bases removed from V and 5 bases from J, the gap between germline ends came to 9 bases. Germline V gene lookup returns CDR1 MNHEY and CDR2 SVGAGI. This CDR3 contains 13 residues. CDR3 sequence: CASSYVRGETQYF. The CDR3 bases are TGTGCCAGCAGTTACGTCCGGGGTGAGACCCAGTACTTC.

This clonotype appeared many times. The chain couples TRBV7-9 to TRBJ1-2, with 8 bases that match TRBD1. V shed 5 bases and J 4 bases; nucleotides not matched to a gene: 6. Germline CDR1 SEHNR, CDR2 FQNEAQ (reference sequence). There are 14 residues in the CDR3. In DNA, the CDR3 is TGTGCCAGCAGCCAGGACGGACAGGGCTATGGCTACACCTTC. It specifies CASSQDGQGYGYTF.

This clonotype was seen many times. V usage is TRBV29-1 and J usage is TRBJ2-7; no clear D gene. Germline CDR1 is SQVTM and CDR2 is ANQGSEA. This CDR3 comprises 11 residues. Trimming stripped 3 bases from V and 3 bases from J, with 6 bases between. The CDR3 region has the DNA TGCAGCGTTGATGACGGCTACGAGCAGTACTTC. Translating gives CSVDDGYEQYF.

The chain links TRBV20-1 to TRBJ1-1, with a weak D call TRBD1 (6 bases). Germline V CDR1 and CDR2: DFQATT, SNEGSKA (reference sequence). The CDR3 spans 15 residues. V was shortened by 0 bases and J by 5 bases, with 16 bases between the two germline ends. The CDR3 nucleotides are TGCAGTGCTAGAGATCATGGGGGGCTAAGTACTGAAGCTTTCTTT. It is translated as CSARDHGGLSTEAFF.

Remarks on this clonotype: This may arise from a read error, as a much more abundant clone is one base away. The rearrangement uses TRBV9 and TRBJ2-5; the D gene is possibly TRBD1 (5 bases). Per the germline V gene, CDR1 is SGDLS and CDR2 is YYNGEE. There are 14 residues in the CDR3. V was trimmed by 4 bases and J by 3 bases, leaving 13 bases between them. CDR3 DNA: TGTGCCAGCAGCTCGGTCGGCAGGGAAGAGACCCAGTACTTC. It is translated as CASSSVGREETQYF. The entire variable domain, with the rest obtained from reference TRBV9 and TRBJ2-5, is as follows: DSGVTQTPKHLITATGQRVTLRCSPRSGDLSVYWYQQSLDQGLQFLIQYYNGEERAKGNILERFSAQQFPDLHSELNLSSLELGDSALYFCASSSVGREETQYFGPGTRLLVL.

Worth noting for this clonotype: A much larger clonotype is one base distant, so this may be a read error. The chain combines TRBV7-9 with TRBJ2-2; D not resolved. CDR3 length: 13 residues. CDR1 and CDR2 (germline): SEHNR, FQNEAQ (reference sequence). CDR3 amino acids: CASSFRRTRELFF. The CDR3 nucleotides read TGTGCCAGCAGCTTTCGGCGCACCAGGGAGCTGTTTTTT.

In its sample, this clonotype was seen once. The rearrangement uses TRBV29-1 and TRBJ2-7, with D perhaps TRBD1 or TRBD2 (5 bases each). V was shortened by 4 bases and J by 1 base, with 23 bases between the two germline ends. The CDR3 loop spans 17 amino acids. The germline V gene has CDR1 SQVTM and CDR2 ANQGSEA. This chain's CDR3 is CSVAGFGNRRLSYEQYF. The CDR3 DNA reads TGCAGCGTTGCAGGGTTTGGAAACAGGAGGTTATCCTACGAGCAGTACTTC.

The chain joins TRBV10-3 to TRBJ1-4, with D uncertain. V shed 10 bases and J shed 5 bases, with 14 bases lying between them. Germline assignment: CDR1 ENHRY and CDR2 SYGVKD. The CDR3 length is 13 residues. The CDR3 sequence is CASNGSRNEKLFF. The DNA for the CDR3 is TGTGCCAGCAATGGGTCGCGGAATGAAAAACTGTTTTTT.

The chain has TRBV14 and TRBJ1-1, with 7 bases aligning to TRBD1. Germline CDR1 SGHDN, CDR2 FVKESK. The ends lost 6 bases at V and 5 bases at J; junction bases unmatched: 6. This CDR3 region has 13 residues. CDR3 residues: CASRRQGGTEAFF. The CDR3 nucleotides read TGTGCCAGCAGACGACAGGGTGGGACTGAAGCTTTCTTT.

CDR3 bases: TGTGCCAGCATTACCGAGGAGGGAGAAGCGACCTACGAGCAGTACTTC. This encodes CASITEEGEATYEQYF. The chain uses TRBV7-8 and TRBJ2-7; D is possibly TRBD2 (6 bases). This CDR3 contains 16 residues. V was trimmed by 7 bases and J by 2 bases, leaving 21 bases between them. In germline, CDR1 is SGHVS, CDR2 FQNEAQ.

The rearrangement links TRBV20-1 to TRBJ2-7, with 10 nucleotides matching TRBD2. The V and J ends lost 6 bases and 3 bases, in that order; junction bases with no gene match: 17. Germline CDR1 and CDR2: DFQATT and SNEGSKA (reference sequence). The CDR3 length is 17 residues. The CDR3 region is CSARNPSGSPAYYEQYF. The CDR3 region has the DNA TGCAGTGCGAGGAATCCTAGCGGGAGTCCAGCCTACTACGAGCAGTACTTC.

The J gene is TRBJ2-3, the V gene TRBV9, with 8 bases that match TRBD1. This CDR3 comprises 15 residues. Germline values: CDR1 SGDLS, CDR2 YYNGEE. Germline trimming cut 3 bases from V and 3 bases from J; bases unmatched to any gene: 6. The CDR3 region is CASSAGQGGTDTQYF. The CDR3 DNA reads TGTGCCAGCAGCGCAGGACAGGGAGGAACAGATACGCAGTATTTT. The full variable domain, with the rest looked up from reference TRBV9 and TRBJ2-3, is DSGVTQTPKHLITATGQRVTLRCSPRSGDLSVYWYQQSLDQGLQFLIQYYNGEERAKGNILERFSAQQFPDLHSELNLSSLELGDSALYFCASSAGQGGTDTQYFGPGTRLTVL.

The V call is TRBV29-1, the J call TRBJ1-2; D is possibly TRBD1 (5 bases). CDR3 length: 14 amino acids. Germline loops: CDR1 SQVTM, CDR2 ANQGSEA. Deletions cut 7 bases from V and 0 bases from J, with 15 bases between. For the CDR3, the DNA is TGCAGCGGGACAATGACAAGCGCTAACTATGGCTACACCTTC. Encoded protein: CSGTMTSANYGYTF.

Only one count was recorded for this clonotype. The rearrangement links TRBV29-1 to TRBJ1-2; the match to TRBD1 covers 8 bases. Trimming removed 7 bases from V and 8 bases from J; junction bases left unmatched: 9. The CDR3 is made up of 12 amino acids. Germline-derived CDR1 and CDR2 are SQVTM and ANQGSEA. The chain's CDR3 is CSAGQGGKGYTF. The DNA for the CDR3 is TGCAGCGCAGGACAGGGTGGTAAGGGCTACACCTTC.

The rearrangement joins TRBV25-1 to TRBJ2-5, with D possibly being TRBD1 or TRBD2 (5 bases each). The ends were cut back, 5 bases at V and 2 bases at J, with 12 bases in the middle. The CDR3 extends over 14 amino acids. Germline V lookup: CDR1 MGHDK, CDR2 SYGVNS. CDR3 protein: CASSFRDHQETQYF. The DNA for the CDR3 is TGTGCCAGCAGTTTCCGGGACCATCAAGAGACCCAGTACTTC.

J is TRBJ1-3 and V is TRBV7-2; TRBD1 matches 11 bases. The V gene's germline CDR1 is SGHTA and CDR2 FQGNSA. Germline trimming cut 5 bases from V and 3 bases from J; bases unmatched to any gene: 12. This CDR3 has 18 amino acids. In DNA form, the CDR3 reads TGTGCCAGCAGCCCCCCGGGACAGGGGGAATACTATGGAAACACCATATATTTT. Its translation: CASSPPGQGEYYGNTIYF.

Comment on this clonotype: The conserved final phenylalanine or tryptophan is absent from the CDR3, which likely points to a read error. V usage is TRBV19 and J usage is TRBJ2-7; 8 bases are a match to TRBD1. The V gene end was trimmed by 5 bases and the J gene end by 2 bases; junction bases not matched to a gene: 5. Germline V gives CDR1 LNHDA, CDR2 SQIVND (reference sequence). The CDR3 is 14 amino acids. The CDR3 sequence: CASSPGQGPYEQYY. The CDR3 coding sequence is TGTGCCAGTAGTCCCGGACAGGGACCCTACGAGCAGTACTAC.

This clonotype was seen more than once but under ten times. The rearrangement joins TRBV24-1 to TRBJ2-2; no clear D. The CDR3 is 13 residues long. Per germline, CDR1 KGHDR and CDR2 SFDVKD. V was shortened by 8 bases and J by 0 bases, with 6 bases between the two germline ends. DNA of the CDR3: TGTGCCACCACCAGTGCGAACACCGGGGAGCTGTTTTTT. Translation gives CATTSANTGELFF.

The chain joins TRBV29-1 to TRBJ1-6, with 9 bases aligning to TRBD1. V lost 7 bases to trimming and J lost 13 bases; unmatched junction nucleotides: 17. Germline lookup yields CDR1 SQVTM and CDR2 ANQGSEA. The CDR3 totals 15 residues. The CDR3 DNA sequence: TGCAGCGCTCTTCTCCAGTCCGGGACAGGGATTCCCCTCCACTTT. It yields the protein CSALLQSGTGIPLHF.

The V gene is TRBV24-1, the J gene TRBJ1-1; D is possibly TRBD1 (5 bases). The CDR3 loop spans 12 amino acids. V gave up 7 bases and J gave up 5 bases, with 10 bases separating them. Germline V CDR1 and CDR2: KGHDR, SFDVKD. The CDR3 here is CATRRGETEAFF. The CDR3 DNA reads as TGTGCCACCAGACGAGGGGAGACTGAAGCTTTCTTT.